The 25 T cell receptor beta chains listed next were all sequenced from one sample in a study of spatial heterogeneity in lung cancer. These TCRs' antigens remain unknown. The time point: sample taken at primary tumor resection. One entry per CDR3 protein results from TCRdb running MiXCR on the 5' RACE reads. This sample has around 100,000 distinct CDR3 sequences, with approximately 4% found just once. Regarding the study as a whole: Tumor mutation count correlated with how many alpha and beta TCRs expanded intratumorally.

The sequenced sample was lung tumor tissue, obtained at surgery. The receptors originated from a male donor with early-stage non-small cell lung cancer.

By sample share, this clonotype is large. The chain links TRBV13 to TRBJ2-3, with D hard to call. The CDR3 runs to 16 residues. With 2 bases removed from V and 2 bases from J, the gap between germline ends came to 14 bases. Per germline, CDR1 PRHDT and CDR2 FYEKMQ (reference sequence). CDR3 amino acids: CASSLKVETFTDTQYF. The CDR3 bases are TGTGCCAGCAGCTTAAAAGTGGAGACTTTCACAGATACGCAGTATTTT.

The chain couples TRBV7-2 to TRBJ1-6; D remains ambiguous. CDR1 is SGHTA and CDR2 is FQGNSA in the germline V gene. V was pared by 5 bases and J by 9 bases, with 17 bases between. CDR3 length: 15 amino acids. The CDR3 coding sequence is TGTGCCAGCAGCCGGATCCGAGGCGAACTTTCACCCCTCCACTTT. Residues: CASSRIRGELSPLHF.

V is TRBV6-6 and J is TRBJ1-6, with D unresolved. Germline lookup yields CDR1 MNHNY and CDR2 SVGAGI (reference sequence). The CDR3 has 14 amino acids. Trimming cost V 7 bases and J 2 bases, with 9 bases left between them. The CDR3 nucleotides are TGTGCCAGCACCTGGGGTCCCTATAATTCACCCCTCCACTTT. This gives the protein CASTWGPYNSPLHF.

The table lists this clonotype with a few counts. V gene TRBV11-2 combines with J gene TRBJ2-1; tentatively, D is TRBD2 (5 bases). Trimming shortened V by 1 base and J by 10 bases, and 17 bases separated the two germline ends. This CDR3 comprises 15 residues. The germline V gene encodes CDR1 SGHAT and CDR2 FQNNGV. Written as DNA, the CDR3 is TGTGCCAGCAGCTTAGGCAAGCGGATGGGTTCAGAGCAGTTCTTC. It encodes CASSLGKRMGSEQFF.

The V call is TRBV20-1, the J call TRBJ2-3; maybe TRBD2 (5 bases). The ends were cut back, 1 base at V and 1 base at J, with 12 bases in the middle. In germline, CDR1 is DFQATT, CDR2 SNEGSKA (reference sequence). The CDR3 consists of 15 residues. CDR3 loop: CSARGAGFGTDTQYF. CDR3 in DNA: TGCAGTGCTAGAGGCGCGGGCTTTGGCACAGATACGCAGTATTTT.

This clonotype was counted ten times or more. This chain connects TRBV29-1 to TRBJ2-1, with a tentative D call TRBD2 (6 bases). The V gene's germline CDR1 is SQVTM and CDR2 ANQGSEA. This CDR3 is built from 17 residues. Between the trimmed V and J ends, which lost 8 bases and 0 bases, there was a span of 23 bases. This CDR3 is CSTTPAGSKGSYNEQFF. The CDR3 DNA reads TGCAGCACCACCCCCGCGGGGTCAAAGGGCTCCTACAATGAGCAGTTCTTC.

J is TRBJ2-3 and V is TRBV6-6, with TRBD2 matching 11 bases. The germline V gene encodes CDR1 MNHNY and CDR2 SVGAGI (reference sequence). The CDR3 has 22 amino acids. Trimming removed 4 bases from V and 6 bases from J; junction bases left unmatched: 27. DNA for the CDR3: TGTGCCAGCAGTTGGAACCCTAAACCAGTTTTTCTTACTAGCGGGAGCTCCGATACGCAGTATTTT. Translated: CASSWNPKPVFLTSGSSDTQYF.

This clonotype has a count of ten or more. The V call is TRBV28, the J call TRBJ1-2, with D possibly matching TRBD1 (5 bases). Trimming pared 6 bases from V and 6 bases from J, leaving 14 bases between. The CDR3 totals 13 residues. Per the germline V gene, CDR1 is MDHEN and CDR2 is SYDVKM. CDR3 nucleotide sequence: TGTGCCAGCAGGCGCTGGGGGTCCCATGGCTACACCTTC. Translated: CASRRWGSHGYTF.

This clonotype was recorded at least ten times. CDR3 bases: TGTGCCAGCGGGACAGTGAATGAAAAACTGTTTTTT. This encodes CASGTVNEKLFF. This chain joins TRBV2 and TRBJ1-4; 7 nucleotides line up with TRBD1. This CDR3 is 12 amino acids long. Germline V gives CDR1 SNHLY, CDR2 FYNNEI. The ends lost 8 bases at V and 5 bases at J; junction bases unmatched: 2.

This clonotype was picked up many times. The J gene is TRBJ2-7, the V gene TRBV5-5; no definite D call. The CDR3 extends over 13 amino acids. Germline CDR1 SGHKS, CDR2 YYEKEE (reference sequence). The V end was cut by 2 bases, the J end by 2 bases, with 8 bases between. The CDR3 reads CASSFPGTYEQYF. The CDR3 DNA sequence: TGTGCCAGCAGCTTCCCCGGAACCTACGAGCAGTACTTC.

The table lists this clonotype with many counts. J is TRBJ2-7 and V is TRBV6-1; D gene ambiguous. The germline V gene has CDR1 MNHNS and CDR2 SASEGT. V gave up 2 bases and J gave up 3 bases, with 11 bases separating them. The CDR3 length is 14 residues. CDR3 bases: TGTGCCAGCAGTGAAAGGGCATTTGACTACGAGCAGTACTTC. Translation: CASSERAFDYEQYF.

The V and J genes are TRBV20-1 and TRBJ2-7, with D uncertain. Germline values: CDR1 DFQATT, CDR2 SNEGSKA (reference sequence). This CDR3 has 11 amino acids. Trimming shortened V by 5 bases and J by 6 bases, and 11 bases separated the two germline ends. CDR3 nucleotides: TGCAGTGCTCCCCACCTTGGCGAGCAGTACTTC. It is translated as CSAPHLGEQYF.

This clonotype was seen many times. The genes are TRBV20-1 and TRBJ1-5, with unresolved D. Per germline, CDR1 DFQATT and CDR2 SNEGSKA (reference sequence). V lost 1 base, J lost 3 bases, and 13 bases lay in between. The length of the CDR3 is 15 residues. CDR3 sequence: CSARGLWQPNQPQHF. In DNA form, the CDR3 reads TGCAGTGCTAGAGGGTTATGGCAGCCCAATCAGCCCCAGCATTTT.

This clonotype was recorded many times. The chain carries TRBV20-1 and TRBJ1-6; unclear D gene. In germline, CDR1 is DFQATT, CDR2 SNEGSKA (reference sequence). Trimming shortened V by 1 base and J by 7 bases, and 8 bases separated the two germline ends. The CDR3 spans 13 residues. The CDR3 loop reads CSARVTENSPLHF. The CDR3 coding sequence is TGCAGTGCTAGAGTAACAGAGAATTCACCCCTCCACTTT.

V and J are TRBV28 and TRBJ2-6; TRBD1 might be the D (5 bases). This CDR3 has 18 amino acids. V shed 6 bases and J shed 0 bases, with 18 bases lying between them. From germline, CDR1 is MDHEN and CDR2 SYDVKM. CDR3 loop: CASSPQPTGSSGANVLTF. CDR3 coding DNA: TGTGCCAGCAGCCCTCAGCCAACAGGCAGCTCTGGGGCCAACGTCCTGACTTTC.

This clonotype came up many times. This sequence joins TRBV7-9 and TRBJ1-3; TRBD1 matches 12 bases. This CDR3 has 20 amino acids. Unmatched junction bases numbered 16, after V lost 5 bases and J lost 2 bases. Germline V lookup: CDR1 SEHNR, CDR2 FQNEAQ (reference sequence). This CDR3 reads CASSISTGTGGRWTGNTIYF. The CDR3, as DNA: TGTGCCAGCAGCATTTCGACCGGGACAGGGGGCAGGTGGACTGGAAACACCATATATTTT.

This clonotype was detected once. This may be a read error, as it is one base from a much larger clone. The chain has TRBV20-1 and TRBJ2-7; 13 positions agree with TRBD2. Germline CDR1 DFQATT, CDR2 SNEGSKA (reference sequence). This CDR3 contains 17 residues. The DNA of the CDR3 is TGCAGAGCTAGAGATTCCCGGGGACTAGCGGGGAACTACGAGCAGTACTTC. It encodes CRARDSRGLAGNYEQYF.

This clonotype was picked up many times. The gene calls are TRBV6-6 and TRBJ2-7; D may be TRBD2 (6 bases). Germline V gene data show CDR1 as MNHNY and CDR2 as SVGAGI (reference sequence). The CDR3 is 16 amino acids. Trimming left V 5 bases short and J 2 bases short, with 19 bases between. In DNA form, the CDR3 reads TGTGCCAGCAGTCCCCGAGCGAGGACTATCCCCTACGAGCAGTACTTC. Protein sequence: CASSPRARTIPYEQYF.

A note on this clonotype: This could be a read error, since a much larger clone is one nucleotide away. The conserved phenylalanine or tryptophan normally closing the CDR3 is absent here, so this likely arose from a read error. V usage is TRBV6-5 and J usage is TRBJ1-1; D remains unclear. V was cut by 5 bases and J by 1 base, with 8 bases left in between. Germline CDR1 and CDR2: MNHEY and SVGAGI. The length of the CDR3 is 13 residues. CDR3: CASSMVKNTEAFL. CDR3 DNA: TGTGCCAGCAGTATGGTGAAGAACACTGAAGCTTTCCTT.

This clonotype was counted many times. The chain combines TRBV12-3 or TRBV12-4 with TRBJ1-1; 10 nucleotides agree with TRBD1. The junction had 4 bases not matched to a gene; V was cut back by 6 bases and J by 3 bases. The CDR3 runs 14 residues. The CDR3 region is CASSYGTGDTEAFF. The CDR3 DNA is TGTGCCAGCAGCTATGGGACAGGGGACACTGAAGCTTTCTTT.

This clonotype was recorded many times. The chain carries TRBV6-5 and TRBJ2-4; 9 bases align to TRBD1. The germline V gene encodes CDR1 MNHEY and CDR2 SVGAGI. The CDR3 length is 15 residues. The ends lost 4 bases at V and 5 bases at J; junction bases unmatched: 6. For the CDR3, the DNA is TGTGCCAGCAGTTCTGGACAGGGGTTGCAAAACATTCAGTACTTC. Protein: CASSSGQGLQNIQYF.

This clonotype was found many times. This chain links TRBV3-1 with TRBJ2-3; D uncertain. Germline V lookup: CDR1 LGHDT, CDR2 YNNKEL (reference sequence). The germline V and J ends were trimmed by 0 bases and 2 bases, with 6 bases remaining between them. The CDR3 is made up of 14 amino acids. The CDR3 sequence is CASSQDPFTDTQYF. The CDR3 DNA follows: TGTGCCAGCAGCCAAGACCCGTTCACAGATACGCAGTATTTT.

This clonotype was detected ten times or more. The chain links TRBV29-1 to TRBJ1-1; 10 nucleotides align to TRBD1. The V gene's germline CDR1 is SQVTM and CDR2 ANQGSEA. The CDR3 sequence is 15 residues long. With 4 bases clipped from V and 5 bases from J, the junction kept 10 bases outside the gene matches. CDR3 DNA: TGCAGCGTTGGGATAGTTCCGGGACAGGGGACTGAAGCTTTCTTT. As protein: CSVGIVPGQGTEAFF. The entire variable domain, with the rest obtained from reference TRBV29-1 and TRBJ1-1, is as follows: SAVISQKPSRDICQRGTSLTIQCQVDSQVTMMFWYRQQPGQSLTLIATANQGSEATYESGFVIDKFPISRPNLTFSTLTVSNMSPEDSSIYLCSVGIVPGQGTEAFFGQGTRLTVV.

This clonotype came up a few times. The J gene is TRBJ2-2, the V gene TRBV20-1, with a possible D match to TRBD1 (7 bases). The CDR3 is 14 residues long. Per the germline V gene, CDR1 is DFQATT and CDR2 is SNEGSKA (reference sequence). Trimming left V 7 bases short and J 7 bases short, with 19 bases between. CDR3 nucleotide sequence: TGCAGTGTCAAGCGGAGGGGGCGAGGCGGGGAGCTGTTTTTT. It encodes CSVKRRGRGGELFF.

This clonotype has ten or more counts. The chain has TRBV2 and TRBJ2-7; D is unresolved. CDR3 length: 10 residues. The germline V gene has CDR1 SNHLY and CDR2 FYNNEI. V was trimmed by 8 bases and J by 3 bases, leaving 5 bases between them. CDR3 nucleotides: TGTGCCAGCGGCCACTACGAGCAGTACTTC. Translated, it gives CASGHYEQYF.